This T cell receptor (beta chain) was sequenced during a study of shared T cell receptors in the human thymus. The table came from immunoSEQ multiplex PCR; TCRdb's copy has only in-frame clones and leaves some out. The sample holds some 700,000 clones; around nine tenths are singletons and the top ten take 0.0095% to 0.012%. The same data also contributed to another study, on human thymus T cells. That work contributes: Among the donors, all were healthy Finnish infants having corrective surgery for congenital heart defects. Thymic samples were excised during corrective heart operations. A high degree of thymic repertoire overlap among unrelated individuals was reported in related research.

This receptor was obtained from a boy younger than two with a congenital heart defect. Sequencing was done on a sample of thymocytes.

The chain's CDR3 is CASSFSAGATDTQYF. CDR3 DNA: TGTGCCAGCAGCTTCTCGGCGGGGGCCACAGATACGCAGTATTTT. The chain recombines TRBV11-2 with TRBJ2-3; maybe TRBD2 (7 bases). V was trimmed by 3 bases and J by 2 bases, leaving 12 bases between them. The CDR3 contains 15 residues. Germline V gene lookup returns CDR1 SGHAT and CDR2 FQNNGV.